This TCR beta chain was observed in a study of regulatory T cells in long-lasting Graves disease. Study observations and caveats: Sampling was limited to peripheral blood rather than thyroid tissue. Persistent disease was characterized by preferential usage of TRBV28, TRBJ1-2 and TRBJ2-5.

To note about this clonotype: Its antigen is undetermined. The junction departs from the called germline gene at one end, perhaps through a read error.

In building TCR beta libraries, iRepertoire HTBI primers were used together with Arm-PCR of CDR3 regions. MiXCR, run by TCRdb on the multiplex PCR reads, gives a single entry per CDR3 protein. Of about 430,000 distinct CDR3 sequences in the sample, roughly 15% were seen once. This CDR3 comprises 17 residues. The germline gives CDR1 MGHRA, CDR2 YSYEKL. The time point here: newly diagnosed GD, antithyroid drugs for less than 3 months. After RNA was extracted from PBMCs, the TCR library was made from it. Peripheral blood, at roughly 9 milliliters, went into EDTA tubes. These data also featured in a second study, about T cells in Graves' hyperthyroidism and ophthalmopathy. That report adds: First-round RT-PCR of the TCR CDR3 relied on the HTBI primer set.

The sequence came from a woman aged 35 to 49 with Graves disease. The input for sequencing was peripheral blood mononuclear cells (PBMCs), taken at new diagnosis, from a patient treated with antithyroid drugs. The V and J genes are TRBV4-1 and TRBJ2-2; 8 nucleotides line up with TRBD2. The CDR3 region is CASSQDGSGRGTGELVF. The CDR3 region has the DNA TGCGCCAGCAGCCAAGACGGAAGCGGGAGAGGGACCGGGGAGCTGGTTTTT.